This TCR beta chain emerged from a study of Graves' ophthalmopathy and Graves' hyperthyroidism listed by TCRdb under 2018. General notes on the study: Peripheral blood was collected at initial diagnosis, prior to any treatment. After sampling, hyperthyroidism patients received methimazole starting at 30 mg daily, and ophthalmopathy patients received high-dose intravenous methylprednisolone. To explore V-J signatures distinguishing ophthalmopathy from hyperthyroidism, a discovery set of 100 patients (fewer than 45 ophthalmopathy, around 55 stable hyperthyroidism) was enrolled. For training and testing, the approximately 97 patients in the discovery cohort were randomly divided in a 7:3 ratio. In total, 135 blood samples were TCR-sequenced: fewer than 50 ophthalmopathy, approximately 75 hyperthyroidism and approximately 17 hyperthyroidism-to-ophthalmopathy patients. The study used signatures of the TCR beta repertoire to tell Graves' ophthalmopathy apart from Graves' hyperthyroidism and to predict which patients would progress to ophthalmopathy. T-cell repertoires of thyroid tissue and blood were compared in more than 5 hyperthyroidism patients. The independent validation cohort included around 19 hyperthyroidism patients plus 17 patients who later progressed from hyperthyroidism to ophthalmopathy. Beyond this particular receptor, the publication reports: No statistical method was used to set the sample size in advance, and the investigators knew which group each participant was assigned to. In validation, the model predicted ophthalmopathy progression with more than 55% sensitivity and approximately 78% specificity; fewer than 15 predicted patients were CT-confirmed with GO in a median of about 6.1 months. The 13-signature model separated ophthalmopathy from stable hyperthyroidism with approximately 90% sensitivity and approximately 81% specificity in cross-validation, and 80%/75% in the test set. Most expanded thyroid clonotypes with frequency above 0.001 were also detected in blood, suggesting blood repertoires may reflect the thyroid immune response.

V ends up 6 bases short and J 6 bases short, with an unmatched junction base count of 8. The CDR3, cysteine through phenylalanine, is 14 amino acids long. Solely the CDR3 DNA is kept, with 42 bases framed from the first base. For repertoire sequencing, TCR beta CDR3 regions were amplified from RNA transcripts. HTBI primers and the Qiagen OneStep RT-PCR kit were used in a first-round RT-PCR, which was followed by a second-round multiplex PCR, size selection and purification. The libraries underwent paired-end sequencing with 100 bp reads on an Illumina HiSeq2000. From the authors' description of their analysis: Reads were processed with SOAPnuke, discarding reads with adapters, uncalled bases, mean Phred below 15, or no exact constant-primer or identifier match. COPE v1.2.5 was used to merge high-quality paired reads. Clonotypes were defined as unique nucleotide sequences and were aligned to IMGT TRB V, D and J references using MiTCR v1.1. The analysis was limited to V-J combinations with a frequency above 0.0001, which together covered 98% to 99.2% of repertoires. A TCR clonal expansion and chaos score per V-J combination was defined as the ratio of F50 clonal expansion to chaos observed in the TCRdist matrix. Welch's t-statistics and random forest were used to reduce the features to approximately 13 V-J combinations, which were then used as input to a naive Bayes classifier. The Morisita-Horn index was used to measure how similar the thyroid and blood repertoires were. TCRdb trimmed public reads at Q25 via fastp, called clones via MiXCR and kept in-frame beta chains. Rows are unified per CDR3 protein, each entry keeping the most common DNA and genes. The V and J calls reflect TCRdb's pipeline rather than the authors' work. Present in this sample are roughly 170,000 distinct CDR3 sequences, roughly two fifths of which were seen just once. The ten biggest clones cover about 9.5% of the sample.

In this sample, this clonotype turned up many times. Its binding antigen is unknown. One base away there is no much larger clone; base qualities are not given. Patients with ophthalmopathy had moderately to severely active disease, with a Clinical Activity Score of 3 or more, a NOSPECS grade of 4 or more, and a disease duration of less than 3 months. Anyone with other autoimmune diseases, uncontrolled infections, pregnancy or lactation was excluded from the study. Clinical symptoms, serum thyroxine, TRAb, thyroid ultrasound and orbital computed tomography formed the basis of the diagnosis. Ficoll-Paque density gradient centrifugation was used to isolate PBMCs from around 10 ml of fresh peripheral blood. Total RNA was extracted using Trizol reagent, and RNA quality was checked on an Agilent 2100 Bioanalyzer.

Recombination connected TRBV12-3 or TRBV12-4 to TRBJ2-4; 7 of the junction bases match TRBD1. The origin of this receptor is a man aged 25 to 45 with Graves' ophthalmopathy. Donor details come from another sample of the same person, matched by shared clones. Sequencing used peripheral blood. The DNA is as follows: TGTGCCAGCAGGTCCCGACAGGGCAGAAACATTCAGTACTTC. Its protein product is CASRSRQGRNIQYF.